This T cell receptor beta chain is from a study of cytomegalovirus exposure and HLA in healthy donors listed by TCRdb under 2017. The study in broad terms: According to an earlier analysis of 587 of the donors, roughly 180 million T cells yielded some 120 million unique TCR beta sequences and 276 Gb of sequence data. About 300 gigabases of sequencing data and 80 million or so unique TCR sequences were included in an early release covering several hundred HLA-typed donors. Among the approximately 400 genotyped donors, more than 70% belonged to the genetic ancestry cluster associated with self-reported Caucasian donors. The study aimed to test whether cataloging public T cell receptors could reveal signatures of past pathogen exposure. The T cell repertoires of roughly 660 subjects were profiled by immunosequencing and related to cytomegalovirus serostatus. In addition to the first cohort of 650 to 800 subjects, a separate validation cohort of about 120 different subjects was used. To predict cytomegalovirus infection status, the study combined high-throughput TCR immunosequencing, statistical association of individual TCRs with disease status, and machine learning. To study patterns of TCR occurrence, a later analysis re-analyzed previously published TCR beta repertoires from around 700 donors and added high-resolution HLA genotyping. In the later analysis, no new phenotypic data were used to find candidate immune exposures; instead, reliance was placed on TCR beta sequences and their occurrence across donors. An earlier analysis of around 540 of the donors applied high-throughput TCR beta sequencing to assess whether each TCR beta V gene segment acted as functional or pseudogenic. Donor age, sex, ethnicity and CMV serostatus were compiled together with the repertoire data. In a later genetic analysis, genome-wide SNP genotypes for about three fifths of the roughly 670 donors were used, and that subset was treated as a discovery cohort. All discovery cohort repertoires had been generated using a single sequencing platform. Class I and class II HLA loci were covered by the typing at four-digit resolution. The number of typed donors differed by locus: about 620-640 for A, B, C, DRB1 and DQB1; 500 to 550 for DQA1; 606 for DPA1; and about 470 for DPB1. A few DR-DQ haplotypes were treated as single units for association and clustering because of strong linkage in the cohort. Among almost 400 genotyped donors of the cohort, an average of 235,054 unique TCR beta nucleotide sequences were sequenced per donor, about a sixth of them non-productive.

In the case of this clone: Its antigen is still unknown. No much larger clonotype is one base removed from it; base qualities were not supplied.

The cohort was made up of about 670 healthy bone marrow donors. Cohort members were all nominally healthy when sampled, although unrecorded immune exposures were likely present. The donor was CMV seropositive and belonged to the group of 250 to 300 seropositive cohort members. Each donor provided a peripheral blood sample, and peripheral blood mononuclear cells were used for TCR beta sequencing. Genomic DNA was extracted from the blood cell samples with the Qiagen DNeasy Blood Extraction Kit. Reading the germline V gene gives CDR1 SGHRS and CDR2 YFSETQ. Counted from cysteine to phenylalanine, this CDR3 has 14 amino acids. Left in the record is the CDR3 DNA by itself, 42 bases read in frame from the first base. The V and J ends are trimmed by 1 base and 0 bases, leaving 8 bases between them. Receptors were amplified or captured by the immunoSEQ multiplex PCR assay. A mixture of 60 forward primers for TCR Vbeta segments and 13 reverse primers for TCR Jbeta segments was used in the multiplex PCR. Amplification of the CDR3 region of rearranged TCR beta genes was performed with a multiplex PCR assay on genomic DNA. The amplified TCR beta libraries were sequenced on the Illumina HiSeq System as 87-base-pair reads. The study's own analysis went as follows. Across the 600 to 700 repertoires, a later analysis counted approximately 83 million unique TCR beta chains, roughly 11 million of which were shared by at least two donors. Raw reads were error-corrected and collapsed into unique sequences by a nearest-neighbor algorithm in which closely related sequences were merged to remove PCR and sequencing errors. CDR3 sequences were aligned to IMGT reference sequences to assign V, D and J gene segments. Each retained sequence needed at least a six-nucleotide match to both a V gene segment and a J gene segment. A rearrangement counted as productive if the CDR3 had no stop codons and remained in frame with V and J, and every other rearrangement counted as non-productive. CDR3 was defined by IMGT convention, running from the second conserved V-encoded cysteine to the conserved J-encoded phenylalanine. The earlier analysis of fewer than 700 of the donors excluded sequences that lacked an unambiguous match to a single V gene segment. In an earlier analysis of approximately 500 of the donors, a V segment was called functional when productive rearrangements were above 56.7%, and segregating when the standard deviation between donors exceeded 5%. A statistical classification framework was developed to diagnose cytomegalovirus status using the catalog of TCR beta chain sequences. A later analysis assigned V and J genes by comparing TCR nucleotide sequences with IMGT/GENE-DB human TR gene sequences. In a later analysis, CDR3 sequences and most-parsimonious VDJ recombination scenarios were assigned using the TCRdist pipeline. In a later analysis, every TCR beta chain was defined by the combination of its CDR3 amino acid sequence and its V-gene family, and reads without a unique V-gene family were dropped. To address suspected cross-contamination and a sequencing artifact, a later analysis removed some 620 highly shared, low-generation-probability nucleotide sequences. For each public chain, a later analysis derived a clonal expansion index from normalized ranks of inferred template counts within each repertoire. In a later analysis, generation probabilities were computed with a VDJ recombination model fitted to out-of-frame rearrangements, and the resulting probabilities were checked against IGoR. In a later analysis, hypergeometric tests were used to score TCR-TCR, TCR-HLA and TCR-CMV co-occurrence, with a repertoire-size bias correction applied to TCR pairs. A later analysis estimated false discovery rates by permuting HLA or CMV assignments 20 times. In a later analysis, co-occurring TCRs were grouped using DBSCAN, and TCRdist sequence similarity was added for clustering within HLA-allele-positive subsets. Repertoires with fewer than 30,000 or more than 120,000 public chains, plus five repertoires with anomalous nucleotide sharing, were excluded from co-occurrence clustering. Sourced from immuneACCESS, this table was stored by TCRdb with only in-frame sequences that have V and J called. A share of the clones is absent; for the studies checked, an unresolved V gene accounts for under half, and the remainder has no known explanation. D and trimming were read from the DNA, whereas the V and J calls and clone size are those reported in that table. This sample gives under 150,000 clones in total; about 85% of them show up just once. The ten largest clonotypes hold under 8.5% of the sample.

Study-level results and caveats: In a later genetic analysis, fewer N-insertions in productive TCRs were reported among donors in an Asian-associated ancestry cluster than the roughly 700-donor mean. A further reported finding was that TCR beta sequences accurately predicted the HLA-A and HLA-B alleles for most subjects in the first cohort. In a later analysis, the rate of TCR association differed among HLA loci, with DRB1 alleles having the most associated TCRs and HLA-C alleles having the fewest. In a later analysis, HLA-associated TCR beta chains were found to be more clonally expanded and to have lower generation probabilities than equally common non-associated chains. Broadly in line with IMGT annotations, most TCR beta V segments showed up in productive rearrangements about 87% or about 30% of the time in an earlier analysis of under 700 of the donors. Correlated functional status among segregating V segments might reflect linkage disequilibrium, but an unknown experimental factor could not be ruled out. Presence/absence analyses assumed roughly uniform sequencing depth across donors, an assumption that may not hold. The authors suggested that the approach could potentially be extended to other disease states and immunological phenotypes. A cluster of highly shared sequence variants was judged likely to represent a technical artifact of the sequencing pipeline. Only TCR beta chains were sequenced in this cohort, and the absence of alpha or paired-chain data limited detectable features. A few of the identified cytomegalovirus-associated TCR beta chains were confirmed in vitro to be specific for cytomegalovirus antigens. In the study, roughly 160 TCR beta chains were listed as associated with cytomegalovirus. Strong co-occurrence of HLA alleles, especially DR and DQ, made assigning TCR associations to individual alleles difficult. The classifier was reported to diagnose cytomegalovirus status with high specificity and sensitivity in both the original and validation cohorts. Several of the top co-occurrence clusters appeared to be linked to parvovirus B19, influenza, CMV and Epstein-Barr virus, according to a later analysis. Because the 87-base-pair reads could not distinguish some IMGT-functional V segments, including TRBV6-2 and TRBV6-3, those segments were excluded. For the cohort, immune exposure information was limited to CMV serostatus. A later analysis found that most CMV-associated TCR beta chains appeared HLA-restricted, with HLA associations seemingly driven largely by CMV exposure. While some public TCRs were present in many individuals, most TCR sequences turned up only very rarely across donors. The earlier analysis of some 560 of the donors excluded 15 to 20 rarely observed V segments, including chromosome 9 orphons, because counts were too low. A later analysis associated about 17,000 TCR beta sequences with specific HLA alleles at a false discovery rate of 0.05. An association between a missense DCLRE1C variant and V-gene and J-gene trimming of TCR beta chains was found in a later genetic analysis and replicated in an independent cohort. Because some donors lacked HLA typing at each locus, the association tests relied only on the typed subset.

Sample: PBMCs. This TCR was recovered from a woman in her 30s in good health and CMV-seropositive. The rearranged segments are TRBV5-1 and TRBJ2-7; the D gene is possibly TRBD1, with 5 bases matching. The encoded CDR3 is CASSLFQGSYEQYF. The nucleotide sequence is TGCGCCAGCAGCTTGTTCCAGGGCTCCTACGAGCAGTACTTC.